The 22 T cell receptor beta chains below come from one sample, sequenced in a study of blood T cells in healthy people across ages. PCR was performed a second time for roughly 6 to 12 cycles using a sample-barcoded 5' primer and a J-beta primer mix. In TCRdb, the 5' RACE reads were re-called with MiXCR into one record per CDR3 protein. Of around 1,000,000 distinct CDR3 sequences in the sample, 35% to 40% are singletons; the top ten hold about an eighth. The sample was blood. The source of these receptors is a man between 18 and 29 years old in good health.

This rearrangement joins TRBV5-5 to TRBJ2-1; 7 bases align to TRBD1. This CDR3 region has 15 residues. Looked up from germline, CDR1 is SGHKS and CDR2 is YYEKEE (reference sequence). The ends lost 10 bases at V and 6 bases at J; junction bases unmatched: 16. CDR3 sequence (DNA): TGTGCCGGCGGTTACAGGGGTTCGACCACCAATGAGCAGTTCTTC. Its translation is CAGGYRGSTTNEQFF. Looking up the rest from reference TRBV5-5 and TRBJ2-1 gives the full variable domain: DAGVTQSPTHLIKTRGQQVTLRCSPISGHKSVSWYQQVLGQGPQFIFQYYEKEERGRGNFPDRFSARQFPNYSSELNVNALLLGDSALYLCAGGYRGSTTNEQFFGPGTRLTVL.

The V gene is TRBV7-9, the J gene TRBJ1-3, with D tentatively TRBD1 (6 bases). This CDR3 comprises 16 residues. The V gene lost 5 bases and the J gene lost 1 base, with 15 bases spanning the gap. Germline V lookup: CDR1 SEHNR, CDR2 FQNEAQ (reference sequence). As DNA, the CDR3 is TGTGCCAGCAGCCTTCCTTCAGGGGCGTCTGGAAACACCATATATTTT. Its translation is CASSLPSGASGNTIYF.

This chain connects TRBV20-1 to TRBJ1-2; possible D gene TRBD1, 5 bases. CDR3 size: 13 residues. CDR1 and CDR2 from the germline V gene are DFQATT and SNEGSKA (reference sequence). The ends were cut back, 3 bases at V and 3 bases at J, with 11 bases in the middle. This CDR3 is CSASVGTDYGYTF. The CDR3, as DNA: TGCAGTGCTAGCGTCGGGACGGACTATGGCTACACCTTC.

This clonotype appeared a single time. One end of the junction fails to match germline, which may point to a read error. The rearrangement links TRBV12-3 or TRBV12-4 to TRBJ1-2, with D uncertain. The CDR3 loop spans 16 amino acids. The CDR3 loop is CAGSLLPEYTNYGYTF. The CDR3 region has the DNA TGTGCCGGCAGTTTATTGCCAGAATATACTAACTATGGCTACACCTTC.

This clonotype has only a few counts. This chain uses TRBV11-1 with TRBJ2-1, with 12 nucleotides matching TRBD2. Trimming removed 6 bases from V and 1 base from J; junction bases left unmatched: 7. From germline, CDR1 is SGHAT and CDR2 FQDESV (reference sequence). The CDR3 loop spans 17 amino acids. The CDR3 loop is CASSSGTSGPSYNEQFF. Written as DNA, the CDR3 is TGTGCCAGCAGTTCCGGGACTAGCGGGCCTTCCTACAATGAGCAGTTCTTC.

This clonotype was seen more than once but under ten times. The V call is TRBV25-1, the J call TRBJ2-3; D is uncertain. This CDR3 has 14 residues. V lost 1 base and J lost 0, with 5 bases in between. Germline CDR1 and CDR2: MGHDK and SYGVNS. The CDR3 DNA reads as TGTGCCAGCAGTGAATCCCGGAGCACAGATACGCAGTATTTT. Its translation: CASSESRSTDTQYF.

The CDR3 bases are TGTGCCAGCAGCCAAGATTTCGAGATCGGCACGCAGTATTTT. Protein sequence: CASSQDFEIGTQYF. The chain couples TRBV14 to TRBJ2-3; D gene ambiguous. The CDR3 runs 14 residues. Trimming stripped 0 bases from V and 9 bases from J, with 13 bases between. Germline CDR1 reads SGHDN; CDR2 reads FVKESK.

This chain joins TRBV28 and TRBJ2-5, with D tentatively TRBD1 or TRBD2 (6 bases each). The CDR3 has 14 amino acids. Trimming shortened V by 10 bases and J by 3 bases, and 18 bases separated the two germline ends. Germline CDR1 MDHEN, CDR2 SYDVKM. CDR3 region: CATVEGGYEETQYF. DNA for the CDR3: TGTGCCACCGTTGAGGGGGGCTATGAAGAGACCCAGTACTTC.

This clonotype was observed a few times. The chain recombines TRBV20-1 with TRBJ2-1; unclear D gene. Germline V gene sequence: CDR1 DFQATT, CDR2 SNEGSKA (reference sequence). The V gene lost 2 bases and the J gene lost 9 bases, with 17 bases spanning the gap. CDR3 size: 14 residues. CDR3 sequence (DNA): TGCAGTGCTAGAACGGCAGGCTTCCGGAGTGAGCAGTTCTTC. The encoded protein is CSARTAGFRSEQFF.

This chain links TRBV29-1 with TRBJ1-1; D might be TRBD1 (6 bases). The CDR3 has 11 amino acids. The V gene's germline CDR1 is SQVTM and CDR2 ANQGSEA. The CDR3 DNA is TGCTGCGGGGGCCGGGGCACTGAAGCTTTCTTT. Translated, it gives CCGGRGTEAFF.

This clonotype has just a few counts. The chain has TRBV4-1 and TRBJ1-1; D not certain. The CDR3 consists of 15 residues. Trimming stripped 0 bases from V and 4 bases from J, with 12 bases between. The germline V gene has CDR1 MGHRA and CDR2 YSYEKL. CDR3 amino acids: CASSQDFGEVTEAFF. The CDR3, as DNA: TGCGCCAGCAGCCAAGATTTCGGGGAGGTCACTGAAGCTTTCTTT.

CDR3 sequence: CSARRQGWDTQYF. The CDR3 nucleotides read TGCAGTGCTAGAAGGCAGGGGTGGGATACGCAGTATTTT. This chain connects TRBV20-1 to TRBJ2-3; possibly TRBD1 for D (6 bases). Trimming shortened V by 2 bases and J by 6 bases, and 12 bases separated the two germline ends. Germline-derived CDR1 and CDR2 are DFQATT and SNEGSKA (reference sequence). CDR3 length equals 13 residues.

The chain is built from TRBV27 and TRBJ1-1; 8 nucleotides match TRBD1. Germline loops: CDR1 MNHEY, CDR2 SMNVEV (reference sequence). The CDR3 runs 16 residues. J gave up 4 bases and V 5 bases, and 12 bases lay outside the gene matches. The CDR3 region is CASSNQGALGCTEAFF. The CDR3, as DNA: TGTGCCAGCAGTAACCAGGGGGCGCTCGGGTGCACTGAAGCTTTCTTT.

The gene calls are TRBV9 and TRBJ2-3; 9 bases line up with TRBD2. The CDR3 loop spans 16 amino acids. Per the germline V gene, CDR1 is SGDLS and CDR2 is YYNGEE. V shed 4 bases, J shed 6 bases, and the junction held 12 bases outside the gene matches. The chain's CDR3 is CASSPLAGTRRDTQYF. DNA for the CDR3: TGTGCCAGCAGCCCCCTAGCGGGGACCCGTCGGGATACGCAGTATTTT.

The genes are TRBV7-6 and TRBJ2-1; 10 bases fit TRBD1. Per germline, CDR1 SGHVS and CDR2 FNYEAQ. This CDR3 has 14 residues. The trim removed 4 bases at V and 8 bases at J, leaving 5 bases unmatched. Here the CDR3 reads CASSSGQGYYEQFF. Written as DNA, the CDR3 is TGTGCCAGCAGCTCGGGACAGGGGTACTATGAGCAGTTCTTC.

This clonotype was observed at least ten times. The CDR3 DNA sequence: TGTGCCAGCAGTCAATTAACGGGGGGGGGAACAGATACGCAGTATTTT. It translates to CASSQLTGGGTDTQYF. This chain uses TRBV6-2 or TRBV6-3 with TRBJ2-3; TRBD2 matches 8 bases. In germline, CDR1 is MNHEY, CDR2 SVGEGT. The CDR3 has 16 amino acids. J gave up 3 bases and V 5 bases, and 10 bases lay outside the gene matches.

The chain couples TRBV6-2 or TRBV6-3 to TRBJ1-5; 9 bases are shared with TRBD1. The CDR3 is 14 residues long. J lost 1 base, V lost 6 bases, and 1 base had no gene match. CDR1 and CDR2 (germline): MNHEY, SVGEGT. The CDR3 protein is CASRQGASNQPQHF. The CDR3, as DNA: TGTGCCAGCAGACAGGGGGCGAGCAATCAGCCCCAGCATTTT.

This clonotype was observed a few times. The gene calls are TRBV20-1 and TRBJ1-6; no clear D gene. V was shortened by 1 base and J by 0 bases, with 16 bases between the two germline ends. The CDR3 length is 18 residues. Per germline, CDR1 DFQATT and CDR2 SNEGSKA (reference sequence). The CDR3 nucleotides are TGCAGTGCTAGAGGGGAATGGACGGAAAGCTCCTATAATTCACCCCTCCACTTT. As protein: CSARGEWTESSYNSPLHF.

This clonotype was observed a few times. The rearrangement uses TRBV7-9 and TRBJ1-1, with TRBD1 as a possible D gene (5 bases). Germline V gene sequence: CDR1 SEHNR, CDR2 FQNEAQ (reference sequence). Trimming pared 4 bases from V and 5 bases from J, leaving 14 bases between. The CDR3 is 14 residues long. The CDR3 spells CASSSRDSMTEAFF. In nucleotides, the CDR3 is TGTGCCAGCAGCTCTAGGGACTCAATGACTGAAGCTTTCTTT.

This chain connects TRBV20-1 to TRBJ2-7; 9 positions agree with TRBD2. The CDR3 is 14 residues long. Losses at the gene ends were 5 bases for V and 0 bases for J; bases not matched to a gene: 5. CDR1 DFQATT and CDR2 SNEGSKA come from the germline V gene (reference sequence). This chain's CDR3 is CSAEGTSISYEQYF. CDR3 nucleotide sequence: TGCAGTGCTGAAGGGACTAGCATCTCCTACGAGCAGTACTTC.

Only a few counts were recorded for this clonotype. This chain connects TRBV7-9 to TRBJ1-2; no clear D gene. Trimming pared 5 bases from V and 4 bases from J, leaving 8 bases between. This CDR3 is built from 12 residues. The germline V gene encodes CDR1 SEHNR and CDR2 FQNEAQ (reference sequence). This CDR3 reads CASSLFRYGYTF. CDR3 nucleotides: TGTGCCAGCAGCCTCTTCCGCTATGGCTACACCTTC.

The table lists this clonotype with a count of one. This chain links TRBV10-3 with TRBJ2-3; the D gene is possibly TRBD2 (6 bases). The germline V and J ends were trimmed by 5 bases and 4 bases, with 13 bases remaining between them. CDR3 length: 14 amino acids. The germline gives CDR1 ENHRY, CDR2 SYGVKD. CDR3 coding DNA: TGTGCCATCAGTCGTGGAGGGGACCCAGATACGCAGTATTTT. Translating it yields CAISRGGDPDTQYF.